This TCR beta chain was sequenced in a study of blood T cell repertoires in COVID-19. The data were produced by immunoSEQ multiplex PCR, yet TCRdb's version contains in-frame clones alone and is incomplete. The sample lists approximately 300,000 clones, around 86% occurring once. Germline-derived CDR1 and CDR2 are DFQATT and SNEGSKA (reference sequence). The CDR3 runs 12 residues. Trimming removed 3 bases from V and 7 bases from J, with 10 bases in between. This chain joins TRBV20-1 and TRBJ2-1, with D unclear. The origin of this receptor is a man in his 60s who had recovered from COVID-19. The sample consisted of PBMCs or T cells enriched from blood (not recorded which). The DNA of the CDR3 is TGCAGTGCTAGTAGCCTTATAAATGAGCAGTTCTTC. This translates into CSASSLINEQFF.